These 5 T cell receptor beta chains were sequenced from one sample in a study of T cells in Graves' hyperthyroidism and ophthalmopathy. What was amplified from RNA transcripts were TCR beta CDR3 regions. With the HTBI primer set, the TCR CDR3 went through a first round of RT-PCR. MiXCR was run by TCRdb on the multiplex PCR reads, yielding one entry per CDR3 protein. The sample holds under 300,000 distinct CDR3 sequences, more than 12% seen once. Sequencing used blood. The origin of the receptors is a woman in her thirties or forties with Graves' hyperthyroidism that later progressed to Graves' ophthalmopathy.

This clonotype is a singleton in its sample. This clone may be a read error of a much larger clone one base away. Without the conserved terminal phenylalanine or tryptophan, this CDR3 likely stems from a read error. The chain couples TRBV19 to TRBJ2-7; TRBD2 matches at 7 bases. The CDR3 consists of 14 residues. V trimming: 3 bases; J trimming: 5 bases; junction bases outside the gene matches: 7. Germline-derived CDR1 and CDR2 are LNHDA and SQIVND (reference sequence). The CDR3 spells CASSISAGMNEQYL. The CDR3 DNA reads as TGTGCCAGTAGTATTTCAGCGGGGATGAACGAGCAGTACCTC.

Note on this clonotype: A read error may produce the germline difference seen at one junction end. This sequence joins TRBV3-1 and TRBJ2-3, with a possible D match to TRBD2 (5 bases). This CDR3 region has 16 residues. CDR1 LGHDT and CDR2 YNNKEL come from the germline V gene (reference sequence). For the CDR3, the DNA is TGTGCCAGCAGACAAGTCAAAACAGCTAGCACAGATACCCAGTATTTT. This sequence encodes CASRQVKTASTDTQYF.

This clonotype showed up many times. The CDR3 region is CASRRSVGAKNTIYF. The CDR3 DNA sequence: TGTGCCAGCAGGCGTTCGGTGGGGGCGAAAAACACCATATATTTT. The chain uses TRBV28 and TRBJ1-3; D is possibly TRBD1 (6 bases). From germline, CDR1 is MDHEN and CDR2 SYDVKM. Trimming removed 6 bases from V and 6 bases from J, with 18 bases in between. This CDR3 is 15 amino acids long.

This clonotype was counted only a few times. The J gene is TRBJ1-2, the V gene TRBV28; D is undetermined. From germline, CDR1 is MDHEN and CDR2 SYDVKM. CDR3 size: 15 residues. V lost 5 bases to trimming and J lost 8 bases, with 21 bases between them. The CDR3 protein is CASSGDLRASRGYTF. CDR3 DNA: TGTGCCAGCAGTGGCGATCTCCGGGCCTCAAGGGGCTACACCTTC.

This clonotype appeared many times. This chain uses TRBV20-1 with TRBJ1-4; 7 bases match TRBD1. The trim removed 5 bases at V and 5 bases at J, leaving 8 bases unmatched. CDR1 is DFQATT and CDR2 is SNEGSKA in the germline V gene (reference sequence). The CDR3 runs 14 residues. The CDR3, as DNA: TGCAGTGCTTACCCCTCGGGACAGAATGAAAAACTGTTTTTT. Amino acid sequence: CSAYPSGQNEKLFF.